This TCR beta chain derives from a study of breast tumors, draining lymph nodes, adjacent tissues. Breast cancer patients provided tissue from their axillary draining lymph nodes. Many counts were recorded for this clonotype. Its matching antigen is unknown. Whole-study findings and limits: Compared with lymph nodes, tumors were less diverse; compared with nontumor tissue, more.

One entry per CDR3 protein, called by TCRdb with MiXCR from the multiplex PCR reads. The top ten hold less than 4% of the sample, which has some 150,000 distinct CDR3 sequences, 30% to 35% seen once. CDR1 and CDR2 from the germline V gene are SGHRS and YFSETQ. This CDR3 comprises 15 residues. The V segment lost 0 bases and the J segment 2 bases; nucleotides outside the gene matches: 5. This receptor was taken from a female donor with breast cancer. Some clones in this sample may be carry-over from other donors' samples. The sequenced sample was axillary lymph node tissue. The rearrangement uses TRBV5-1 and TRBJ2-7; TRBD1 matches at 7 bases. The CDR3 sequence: CASSLGQGVTYEQYF. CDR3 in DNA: TGCGCCAGCAGCTTGGGGCAGGGGGTAACCTACGAGCAGTACTTC.